This T cell receptor (beta chain) came from a study of T cells in Graves' hyperthyroidism and ophthalmopathy. The TCR beta CDR3 regions underwent amplification using RNA transcripts as the source. HTBI primers were used for first-round RT-PCR of the TCR CDR3. Using its own MiXCR run on the multiplex PCR reads, TCRdb lists one record per CDR3 protein. There are roughly 510,000 distinct CDR3 sequences in the sample; around 21% occur only once, and about 30% lies in the top ten. Germline assignment: CDR1 MGHRA and CDR2 YSYEKL. The CDR3 is 15 residues long. Trimming took 1 base from V and 5 from J, leaving 14 bases between them.

The sample taken for sequencing was blood. The chain couples TRBV4-1 to TRBJ2-5; D remains ambiguous. This clonotype originated in a man aged 18-30 years with Graves' hyperthyroidism. Written as DNA, the CDR3 is TGCGCCAGCAGCCAAGCTTGGAGATGGGCCGAGACCCAGTACTTC. Translated, it gives CASSQAWRWAETQYF.